Listed below are T cell receptor beta chains from one sample, sequenced in a study of T cells in narcolepsy. TCRdb's table, derived via immunoSEQ multiplex PCR, lists solely in-frame clones and lacks some. Of 20,000 to 30,000 clones detected, 85% to 90% appear once; the ten largest clones hold less than 1.5%. Sequencing input: CD45RA- memory CD4+ T cells from PBMCs. These receptors all stem from a human donor with narcolepsy. CDR3s include the opening cysteine and the closing phenylalanine or tryptophan. D genes are given only for firm matches. Expanded clones are given a class, and other clones once, few, many or no size at all.

TRBV6-4	TRBJ1-5	NA	NA	TGTGCCAGCAGCTTAAGAGTCAATCAGCCCCAGCATTTT	CASSLRVNQPQHF
TRBV2	TRBJ2-5	NA	NA	TGTGCCAGCAGTGTCGGGTGGGAGACCCAGTACTTC	CASSVGWETQYF
TRBV7-8	TRBJ1-2	TRBD1	once	TGTGCCAGCAGCCCCCGACAGGGAAATGGCTACACCTTC	CASSPRQGNGYTF
TRBV28	TRBJ2-3	NA	NA	TGTGCCAGCGAAAGTACGGCAGATACGCAGTATTTT	CASESTADTQYF
TRBV28	TRBJ1-6	TRBD1	once	TGTGCCAGCAGTTTCCAGGACAGGGTCTTGAGTTCACCCCTCCACTTT	CASSFQDRVLSSPLHF
TRBV19	TRBJ2-3	NA	NA	TGTGCCAGTAGTATTCTCTCACTAGATAGGGCGCAGTATTTT	CASSILSLDRAQYF
TRBV7-2	TRBJ1-5	TRBD1	NA	TGTGCCAGCAGCCAAGGGGGACAGGGGAAACAGCCCCAGCATTTT	CASSQGGQGKQPQHF
TRBV6-1	TRBJ1-1	NA	NA	TGTGCCAGCAGTGACGCTGGCACTCGGGGTATGAACACTGAAGCTTTCTTT	CASSDAGTRGMNTEAFF
TRBV28	TRBJ1-3	NA	NA	TGTGCCAGCAGGTATCGGGCTAGGAGGTTAGCTGGAAACACCATATATTTT	CASRYRARRLAGNTIYF
TRBV7-9	TRBJ2-3	TRBD2	NA	TGTGCCAGCAGCCCCGGGACTAGCGGGAACACAGATACGCAGTATTTT	CASSPGTSGNTDTQYF
TRBV5-4	TRBJ2-1	TRBD2	NA	TGTGCCAGCAGCTTGGAACTAGCGGCAGTTGTGGTGGAAAACAATGAGCAGTTCTTC	CASSLELAAVVVENNEQFF
TRBV15	TRBJ2-5	NA	NA	TGTGCCACCAGCTCCCTCGGGGAGACCCAGTACTTC	CATSSLGETQYF
TRBV5-4	TRBJ2-7	TRBD1	few	TGTGCCAGCAGCTTCTCCGGGACAGGGGAATACGAGCAGTACTTC	CASSFSGTGEYEQYF
TRBV27	TRBJ2-3	NA	NA	TGTGCCAGCGAATTCCGGACAGGAGGGGTCGGTACGCAGTATTTT	CASEFRTGGVGTQYF
TRBV19	TRBJ1-1	NA	NA	TGTGCCAGTAGTATAGATTCAGGGGTGAACACTGAAGCTTTCTTT	CASSIDSGVNTEAFF
TRBV30	TRBJ2-3	TRBD2	NA	TGTGCCTGGAGTGCAGGGACTAGCGTGAGCACAGATACGCAGTATTTT	CAWSAGTSVSTDTQYF
TRBV6-6	TRBJ2-3	NA	NA	TGTGCCAGCAGTCAACCCAGGAGCACAGATACGCAGTATTTT	CASSQPRSTDTQYF
TRBV28	TRBJ2-7	TRBD1	NA	TGTGCCAGCAGTTCGATGGACAGGGGGAGCGAGCAGTACTTC	CASSSMDRGSEQYF
TRBV30	TRBJ2-2	NA	NA	TGTGCCTGGAGGGGGGGGCTCAAGAACACCGGGGAGCTGTTTTTT	CAWRGGLKNTGELFF
TRBV28	TRBJ2-2	TRBD1	NA	TGTGCCAGCAGTGCCCCACAGGGGGAAATATGGGGGGAGCTGTTTTTT	CASSAPQGEIWGELFF
TRBV9	TRBJ2-2	TRBD2	NA	TGTGCCAGTTGTGGCGGGAGTCTTAACCCTATAGGGGAGCTGTTTTTT	CASCGGSLNPIGELFF
TRBV29-1	TRBJ2-3	NA	once	TGCAGCGCCGCCTCAGGGATCGGCACAGATACGCAGTATTTT	CSAASGIGTDTQYF
TRBV9	TRBJ1-6	NA	NA	TGTGCCAGCAGCGTAGGTGAGAGCTCCTATAATTCACCCCTCCACTTT	CASSVGESSYNSPLHF
TRBV25-1	TRBJ2-7	TRBD1	once	TGTGCCAGCAGTTCTCGGACAGGGAAGGGTGCCTACGAGCAGTACTTC	CASSSRTGKGAYEQYF
TRBV28	TRBJ2-1	NA	NA	TGTGCCAGCAGTTTACTGCGTGAGCAGTTCTTC	CASSLLREQFF
TRBV6-1	TRBJ2-7	TRBD2	NA	TGTGCCAGCAGTGAGCGGCTAGCGGGTATGCAGTACTTC	CASSERLAGMQYF
TRBV11-2	TRBJ2-3	TRBD1	NA	TGTGCCAGCAGCTTTACCGGGACAGGTGAAGATACGCAGTATTTT	CASSFTGTGEDTQYF
TRBV30	TRBJ2-1	TRBD2	NA	TGTGCCTGGAGGGGGACTAGCGGGAGGCGTGAGCAGTTCTTC	CAWRGTSGRREQFF
TRBV2	TRBJ2-7	NA	NA	TGTGCCAGCAGACCACAGGGTAGCTCCTACGAGCAGTACTTC	CASRPQGSSYEQYF
TRBV5-1	TRBJ1-3	NA	NA	TGCGCCAGCAGCCTCCAACCAGGGGTCTCTGGAAACACCATATATTTT	CASSLQPGVSGNTIYF
TRBV5-1	TRBJ2-5	NA	NA	TGCGCCAGCAGCTGGAAGCGCCAAGAGACCCAGTACTTC	CASSWKRQETQYF
TRBV2	TRBJ1-1	NA	NA	TGTGCCAGCAGTGAAAACCGGGGGAACACTGAAGCTTTCTTT	CASSENRGNTEAFF
TRBV5-1	TRBJ2-7	NA	NA	TGCGCCAGCAGCAAGGACAGAGACTACGAGCAGTACTTC	CASSKDRDYEQYF
TRBV19	TRBJ2-1	TRBD2	NA	TGTGCCAGTAGACCGGGAGGTAAGGCGACCTACAATGAGCAGTTCTTC	CASRPGGKATYNEQFF
TRBV2	TRBJ2-2	NA	NA	TGTGCCAGCAGTGAACAAGACAGGCGCACCGGGGAGCTGTTTTTT	CASSEQDRRTGELFF
TRBV30	TRBJ2-7	TRBD1	once	TGTGCCTGGAGGGGAGCCGGGACAGTAAGCTCCTACGAGCAGTACTTC	CAWRGAGTVSSYEQYF
TRBV27	TRBJ2-1	TRBD1	NA	TGTGCCAGCAGGGGAAACAGGGGCTCCTACAATGAGCAGTTCTTC	CASRGNRGSYNEQFF
TRBV6-1	TRBJ2-5	TRBD2	NA	TGTGCCAGCAGTCTAGCGGGGGCCCCTTCCGAGACCCAGTACTTC	CASSLAGAPSETQYF
TRBV6-4	TRBJ2-3	NA	NA	TGTGCCAGTAGTCGGGACACCCCCACAGATACGCAGTATTTT	CASSRDTPTDTQYF
TRBV7-3	TRBJ2-2	NA	NA	TGTGCCAGCAGCTTATTGGCGGGCCCCGGGGAGCTGTTTTTT	CASSLLAGPGELFF
TRBV11-2	TRBJ2-1	TRBD2	NA	TGTGCCAGCAGCTTAGGACTAGCGGGAGAGGATGAGCAGTTCTTC	CASSLGLAGEDEQFF
TRBV7-9	TRBJ1-1	NA	NA	TGTGCCAGCAGCTTAATTCAAAACACTGAAGCTTTCTTT	CASSLIQNTEAFF
TRBV18	TRBJ1-1	NA	NA	TGTGCCAGCTCACCCTCGACAGGGAACACTGAAGCTTTCTTT	CASSPSTGNTEAFF
TRBV7-2	TRBJ2-5	NA	NA	TGTGCCAGCAGCTTGGAATGGGGCCAGGGAGAGACCCAGTACTTC	CASSLEWGQGETQYF
TRBV11-3	TRBJ2-7	TRBD2	NA	TGTGCCAGCAGCTCCCATGCGGGAGCGGGGGTCTACGAGCAGTACTTC	CASSSHAGAGVYEQYF
TRBV18	TRBJ1-1	TRBD1	once	TGTGCCAGCTCACGTACAGGGGTCTCGGGGAACACTGAAGCTTTCTTT	CASSRTGVSGNTEAFF
TRBV19	TRBJ1-2	NA	NA	TGTGCCAGTAGTATGAACGTAGGTGAGGGCTACTATGGCTACACCTTC	CASSMNVGEGYYGYTF
TRBV2	TRBJ2-2	TRBD1	few	TGTGCCAGCAGAGGGTCACAGGGGGTCACCGGGGAGCTGTTTTTT	CASRGSQGVTGELFF
TRBV29-1	TRBJ1-1	NA	NA	TGCAGCGTTGAAGGAGGGTGGGAGACCCGTAACACTGAAGCTTTCTTT	CSVEGGWETRNTEAFF
TRBV19	TRBJ1-5	NA	NA	TGTGCCAGTAGACGCGACAGTGGTGCGGTCAATCAGCCCCAGCATTTT	CASRRDSGAVNQPQHF
TRBV6-1	TRBJ1-3	NA	NA	TGTGCCAGCAGCCCCGGGTCTCCAGGAAACACCATATATTTT	CASSPGSPGNTIYF
TRBV5-1	TRBJ1-1	NA	NA	TGCGCCAGCATTTCGACCCCAGGGCAGGATGAAGCTTTCTTT	CASISTPGQDEAFF
TRBV29-1	TRBJ1-1	NA	NA	TGCAGCGCCTCAGGTGGGGGCCATAACACTGAAGCTTTCTTT	CSASGGGHNTEAFF
TRBV7-3	TRBJ1-1	TRBD1	NA	TGTGCCAGCAGCACCCAGGGGGACACTGAAGCTTTCTTT	CASSTQGDTEAFF
TRBV5-6	TRBJ1-4	TRBD1	NA	TGTGCCAGCAGCTCCCCTCGGACAGGGGCGAAAGAAAAACTGTTTTTT	CASSSPRTGAKEKLFF
TRBV7-8	TRBJ2-7	NA	NA	TGTGCCAGCAGCTTGGCAAGCGCGGGAGAGCAGTACTTC	CASSLASAGEQYF
TRBV5-6	TRBJ1-6	NA	once	TGTGCCAGCAGCTTTCCGGGAAGCCTGGGCGGTTCACCCCTCCACTTT	CASSFPGSLGGSPLHF